A selection of T cell receptor beta chains follows, all from one sample in a study of shared clonotypes between healthy human individuals. Profiling relied on immunoSEQ multiplex PCR, and the TCRdb table lists in-frame clones only, not all of them. The repertoire holds over a million clones, with about 75% as singletons. The sequenced material came from memory CD4+ T cells sorted from blood. These receptors originate from a young man in good health. Each CDR3 is given with its conserved first and last residue. D genes are given only for firm matches. The size entry is marked missing in some rows and otherwise reads once, few, many or a size class.

TRBV30	TRBJ2-1	-	-	CAWSQVSVNEQFF	TGTGCCTGGTCCCAGGTCTCGGTCAATGAGCAGTTCTTC
TRBV2	TRBJ1-6	-	-	CASSLNRDNSPLHF	TGTGCCAGCTCCCTCAACCGAGATAATTCACCCCTCCACTTT
TRBV11-2	TRBJ2-7	-	-	CASSSPGGPRSYEQYF	TGTGCCAGCAGCTCCCCCGGAGGTCCGCGATCCTACGAGCAGTACTTC
TRBV19	TRBJ1-5	TRBD1	once	CATQVGTGGNQPQHF	TGTGCCACCCAAGTGGGGACAGGGGGAAATCAGCCCCAGCATTTT
TRBV10-3	TRBJ2-7	-	-	CAIRGSNEISSYEQYF	TGTGCCATCCGGGGGTCCAATGAAATAAGCTCCTACGAGCAGTACTTC
TRBV11-2	TRBJ1-6	-	-	CASSPESSYNSPLHF	TGTGCCAGCAGCCCCGAGAGCTCCTATAATTCACCCCTCCACTTT
TRBV2	TRBJ2-6	TRBD2	-	CASRTGGSGANVLTF	TGTGCCAGCAGGACCGGGGGGTCTGGGGCCAACGTCCTGACTTTC
TRBV30	TRBJ2-3	-	many	CAWSVPGVDTQYF	TGTGCCTGGAGCGTACCAGGGGTAGATACGCAGTATTTT
TRBV2	TRBJ2-7	TRBD1	-	CASLARDREDEQYF	TGTGCCAGCTTAGCCCGGGACAGGGAAGACGAGCAGTACTTC
TRBV10-3	TRBJ2-2	TRBD1	few	CAISGQENTGELFF	TGTGCCATCAGCGGACAGGAGAACACCGGGGAGCTGTTTTTT
TRBV7-2	TRBJ2-7	TRBD1	-	CASSRTGGNYEQYF	TGTGCCAGCAGCCGGACAGGGGGGAACTACGAGCAGTACTTC
TRBV9	TRBJ1-3	-	-	CASSEGRGSGNTIYF	TGTGCCAGCAGCGAGGGTAGGGGTTCTGGAAACACCATATATTTT
TRBV30	TRBJ2-1	TRBD2	-	CAWTSGRKNEQFF	TGTGCCTGGACTAGCGGGAGGAAGAATGAGCAGTTCTTC
TRBV19	TRBJ2-2	-	-	CASYRFGGELFF	TGTGCCAGTTACAGGTTTGGCGGGGAGCTGTTTTTT
TRBV9	TRBJ2-1	-	-	CASSAGTTYNEQFF	TGTGCCAGCAGCGCCGGGACCACCTACAATGAGCAGTTCTTC
TRBV27	TRBJ1-4	TRBD1	-	CASSHGQVGEKLFF	TGTGCCAGCAGTCACGGACAGGTCGGAGAAAAACTGTTTTTT
TRBV6-5	TRBJ1-1	TRBD1	-	CASSRQGAHTEAFF	TGTGCCAGCAGTCGACAGGGGGCCCACACTGAAGCTTTCTTT
TRBV5-1	TRBJ2-6	-	-	CASSLGVTSGANVLTF	TGCGCCAGCAGCTTGGGGGTAACCTCTGGGGCCAACGTCCTGACTTTC
TRBV6-1	TRBJ2-2	-	few	CASSEIGGNTGELFF	TGTGCCAGCAGTGAAATTGGGGGGAACACCGGGGAGCTGTTTTTT